These T cell receptor beta chains were read from a single sample in a study of cytomegalovirus exposure and HLA in healthy donors. TCRdb's copy holds only in-frame clones and misses some; the assay was immunoSEQ multiplex PCR. Among 160,000 or so clones, 80% to 85% were seen once, and the ten largest hold roughly 10%. The specimen sequenced was PBMCs. These TCRs come from a man aged 25-40 years in good health and CMV-seropositive. The CDR3 runs from the conserved cysteine through the conserved F or W. D genes are given only for firm matches. Part of the rows lack a size; the others show once, few, many or a class for expanded clones.

v_gene	abundance	d_gene	j_gene	CDR3aa	CDR3nt
TRBV9	.	TRBD2	TRBJ2-2	CASSEPAGGNTGELFF	TGTGCCAGCAGCGAACCAGCGGGGGGGAACACCGGGGAGCTGTTTTTT
TRBV7-9	.	.	TRBJ2-2	CASSPWSPNTGELFF	TGTGCCAGCAGCCCCTGGAGCCCGAACACCGGGGAGCTGTTTTTT
TRBV5-4	.	.	TRBJ2-3	CASSLVNGNTQYF	TGTGCCAGCAGCTTGGTTAACGGTAATACGCAGTATTTT
TRBV7-3	few	.	TRBJ1-4	CASSELNEKLFF	TGTGCCAGCAGTGAGCTCAATGAAAAACTGTTTTTT
TRBV7-6	.	.	TRBJ1-2	CASSLGLGGEYGYTF	TGTGCCAGCAGCTTAGGTCTAGGTGGGGAGTATGGCTACACCTTC
TRBV18	once	TRBD2	TRBJ2-7	CASSPVGGSGGYEQYF	TGTGCCAGCTCACCAGTGGGAGGTAGCGGGGGCTACGAGCAGTACTTC
TRBV30	.	.	TRBJ1-1	CAWSIGGEAFF	TGTGCCTGGAGTATCGGTGGTGAAGCTTTCTTT
TRBV7-2	.	.	TRBJ2-1	CASSVDLYNEQFF	TGTGCCAGCAGTGTCGACTTGTACAATGAGCAGTTCTTC
TRBV7-6	.	TRBD1	TRBJ2-7	CASSPTGTGAPYEQYF	TGTGCCAGCAGCCCAACGGGGACAGGGGCCCCCTACGAGCAGTACTTC
TRBV29-1	.	TRBD1	TRBJ2-3	CSDTGGSDTQYF	TGCAGCGATACAGGGGGCTCAGATACGCAGTATTTT
TRBV18	.	.	TRBJ1-2	CASSPQGSDYGYTF	TGTGCCAGCTCACCTCAGGGATCCGACTATGGCTACACCTTC
TRBV9	.	TRBD1	TRBJ1-2	CASSAPGTGPYGYTF	TGTGCCAGCAGCGCCCCCGGGACAGGACCCTATGGCTACACCTTC
TRBV6-1	.	.	TRBJ2-7	CARDRGGSYEQYF	TGTGCCAGGGATAGGGGTGGCTCCTACGAGCAGTACTTC
TRBV5-1	.	.	TRBJ1-2	CASSLERQDYGYTF	TGCGCCAGCAGCTTGGAGAGACAGGACTATGGCTACACCTTC
TRBV18	.	TRBD1	TRBJ1-1	CASSTIQGAREAFF	TGTGCCAGCTCAACGATTCAGGGGGCCCGTGAAGCTTTCTTT
TRBV7-9	.	TRBD2	TRBJ2-7	CASSTQRGSPHEQYF	TGTGCCAGCAGTACTCAGCGGGGGTCCCCTCATGAGCAGTACTTC
TRBV27	few	.	TRBJ2-1	CASSLDRDTKKFF	TGTGCCAGCAGTTTAGACCGGGACACGAAAAAGTTCTTC
TRBV7-3	.	.	TRBJ2-7	CASWGDEQYF	TGTGCCAGTTGGGGGGACGAGCAGTACTTC
TRBV6-5	.	TRBD1	TRBJ1-4	CASSPQGANEKLFF	TGTGCCAGCAGTCCACAGGGGGCTAATGAAAAACTGTTTTTT
TRBV5-6	.	TRBD2	TRBJ2-2	CASSLEASGYTGELFF	TGTGCCAGCAGCTTGGAGGCTAGCGGCTACACCGGGGAGCTGTTTTTT
TRBV27	.	TRBD2	TRBJ2-3	CASSPGTSGGTDTQYF	TGTGCCAGCAGTCCCGGGACCAGCGGGGGCACAGATACGCAGTATTTT
TRBV6-6	few	.	TRBJ2-7	CASSYYFAGSNEQYF	TGTGCCAGCAGTTACTATTTCGCCGGGTCGAACGAGCAGTACTTC
TRBV30	.	TRBD2	TRBJ2-1	CAWGLAGGTEQFF	TGTGCCTGGGGACTAGCGGGGGGGACTGAGCAGTTCTTC
TRBV6-4	.	.	TRBJ2-5	CASSDSSQPETQYF	TGTGCCAGCAGTGACTCTAGTCAACCAGAGACCCAGTACTTC
TRBV9	.	TRBD1	TRBJ1-2	CASSRGQGLNYGYTF	TGTGCCAGCAGCCGGGGACAGGGCCTTAACTATGGCTACACCTTC
TRBV18	once	TRBD2	TRBJ2-7	CASSPLELAGGNSYEQYF	TGTGCCAGCTCACCACTCGAACTAGCGGGAGGGAACTCCTACGAGCAGTACTTC
TRBV27	.	.	TRBJ2-5	CASSFLAGETQYF	TGTGCCAGCAGTTTCTTAGCTGGCGAGACCCAGTACTTC
TRBV2	.	.	TRBJ1-6	CASSLFNSPLHF	TGTGCCAGCAGCCTGTTTAATTCACCCCTCCACTTT
TRBV19	few	.	TRBJ2-7	CASSPAGTLADEQYF	TGTGCCAGTAGTCCTGCCGGGACTCTTGCCGACGAGCAGTACTTC
TRBV4-1	.	TRBD1	TRBJ2-7	CASSQQQGAGYEQYF	TGCGCCAGCAGCCAACAACAGGGGGCGGGCTACGAGCAGTACTTC
TRBV5-6	.	.	TRBJ2-3	CASSPYRGGESGTDTQYF	TGTGCCAGCAGCCCTTACAGGGGGGGCGAGTCGGGAACAGATACGCAGTATTTT
TRBV25-1	.	.	TRBJ1-2	CASQPGGRVYGYTF	TGTGCCAGCCAACCGGGGGGGCGAGTCTATGGCTACACCTTC
TRBV4-3	.	.	TRBJ1-2	CASSQDVRRGFHGYTF	TGCGCCAGCAGCCAAGATGTTAGGCGCGGGTTCCATGGCTACACCTTC
TRBV5-1	.	TRBD2	TRBJ2-5	CASSGTSGSETQYF	TGCGCCAGCAGCGGGACTAGCGGGAGTGAGACCCAGTACTTC
TRBV6-5	few	TRBD1	TRBJ1-2	CASSYYGQGAYTF	TGTGCCAGCAGTTACTACGGACAGGGGGCTTACACCTTC
TRBV28	.	.	TRBJ1-2	CASSKTPRRANYGYTF	TGTGCCAGCAGTAAGACCCCCAGGAGGGCTAACTATGGCTACACCTTC
TRBV13	.	.	TRBJ1-4	CASSLDSGSGKKLFF	TGTGCCAGCAGCTTAGACAGTGGCTCGGGGAAAAAACTGTTTTTT
TRBV5-1	.	TRBD1	TRBJ2-5	CASSLGGQTGAQETQYF	TGCGCCAGCAGCTTGGGGGGCCAGACAGGGGCCCAAGAGACCCAGTACTTC
TRBV9	.	.	TRBJ2-3	CASSPPGADTQYF	TGTGCCAGCAGCCCCCCCGGGGCAGATACGCAGTATTTT
TRBV27	once	.	TRBJ2-7	CASREGGSSYEQYF	TGTGCCAGCAGGGAGGGGGGGAGCTCCTACGAGCAGTACTTC
TRBV28	.	.	TRBJ2-5	CASSLIDSREETQYF	TGTGCCAGCAGTCTTATCGACAGTAGAGAAGAGACCCAGTACTTC
TRBV5-4	.	.	TRBJ2-1	CASSLALLNEQFF	TGTGCCAGCAGCTTGGCTCTCCTCAATGAGCAGTTCTTC
TRBV28	.	.	TRBJ2-7	CASTTGAMPYEQYF	TGTGCCAGCACGACAGGCGCCATGCCTTACGAGCAGTACTTC
TRBV7-9	.	TRBD1	TRBJ1-2	CASSSYRTGRDYGYTF	TGTGCCAGCAGCTCCTATAGGACAGGGCGGGACTATGGCTACACCTTC
TRBV21-1	.	.	TRBJ2-7	CASSKRVSGGVPLYEQYF	TGTGCCAGCAGCAAGAGGGTTAGCGGGGGGGTCCCCTTGTACGAGCAGTACTTC
TRBV29-1	.	.	TRBJ2-2	CSVRVGGTNTGELFF	TGCAGCGTCCGGGTGGGCGGGACGAACACCGGGGAGCTGTTTTTT
TRBV7-6	.	TRBD1	TRBJ2-7	CASSLEGTGYHEQYF	TGTGCCAGCAGCTTAGAAGGGACAGGGTACCACGAGCAGTACTTC
TRBV7-2	.	.	TRBJ1-2	CASSLGQRDGYTF	TGTGCCAGCAGCTTAGGCCAGAGGGATGGCTACACCTTC
TRBV14	.	.	TRBJ1-1	CASSLEPPGRTEAFF	TGTGCCAGCAGCCTCGAGCCTCCGGGGAGGACTGAAGCTTTCTTT
TRBV13	.	.	TRBJ2-7	CASSADWDPEQYF	TGTGCCAGCAGCGCGGACTGGGATCCCGAGCAGTACTTC
TRBV7-2	.	.	TRBJ2-5	CASSTYQETQYF	TGTGCCAGCAGCACATACCAAGAGACCCAGTACTTC